Listed below are T cell receptor beta chains from one sample, sequenced in a study of cytomegalovirus exposure and HLA in healthy donors. The protocol was immunoSEQ multiplex PCR, while the TCRdb copy is restricted to in-frame clones and leaves out a portion. The sample includes about 180,000 clones, roughly 82% of them seen just once. Sequencing was performed on PBMCs. These receptors were collected from a man aged 35-49 years in good health and CMV-seronegative. Both conserved end residues are part of each CDR3. Fields, in order: J gene, clone size, D gene, V gene, CDR3 protein, CDR3 DNA. The D gene is left open where the match is weak. Size is omitted from some rows. Given values are once, few, many or a class for expanded clones.

j_gene: TRBJ1-2; abundance: once; d_gene: TRBD1; v_gene: TRBV5-6; CDR3aa: CASSPGQGYGYTF; CDR3nt: TGTGCCAGCAGCCCTGGACAGGGCTATGGCTACACCTTC
j_gene: TRBJ1-6; abundance: .; d_gene: TRBD1; v_gene: TRBV4-2; CDR3aa: CASSQVGQGGSPLHF; CDR3nt: TGTGCCAGCAGCCAAGTGGGACAGGGAGGTTCACCCCTCCACTTT
j_gene: TRBJ1-4; abundance: once; d_gene: .; v_gene: TRBV25-1; CDR3aa: CASRRGSEKLFF; CDR3nt: TGTGCCAGCAGGAGGGGGAGTGAAAAACTGTTTTTT
j_gene: TRBJ2-2; abundance: .; d_gene: TRBD1; v_gene: TRBV5-6; CDR3aa: CASSSWSGGNTGELFF; CDR3nt: TGTGCCAGCAGTTCCTGGTCAGGGGGAAACACCGGGGAGCTGTTTTTT
j_gene: TRBJ2-3; abundance: few; d_gene: .; v_gene: TRBV7-2; CDR3aa: CASSLVQAADTQYF; CDR3nt: TGTGCCAGCAGCTTAGTACAGGCCGCAGATACGCAGTATTTT
j_gene: TRBJ1-5; abundance: .; d_gene: TRBD1; v_gene: TRBV6-1; CDR3aa: CASVRTGTNQPQHF; CDR3nt: TGTGCCAGCGTAAGGACAGGGACTAATCAGCCCCAGCATTTT
j_gene: TRBJ2-2; abundance: .; d_gene: .; v_gene: TRBV7-3; CDR3aa: CASSPPGVAGELFF; CDR3nt: TGTGCCAGCAGCCCGCCGGGGGTCGCCGGGGAGCTGTTTTTT
j_gene: TRBJ2-3; abundance: .; d_gene: TRBD1; v_gene: TRBV7-3; CDR3aa: CASSLTKGQGVYTDTQYF; CDR3nt: TGTGCCAGCAGCTTAACGAAGGGACAGGGGGTTTACACAGATACGCAGTATTTT
j_gene: TRBJ1-1; abundance: .; d_gene: .; v_gene: TRBV2; CDR3aa: CASTTGWAFF; CDR3nt: TGTGCCAGCACCACAGGGTGGGCTTTCTTT
j_gene: TRBJ2-7; abundance: .; d_gene: .; v_gene: TRBV6-4; CDR3aa: CASSDQKDSISYEQYF; CDR3nt: TGTGCCAGCAGTGACCAAAAGGACTCTATTTCCTACGAGCAGTACTTC
j_gene: TRBJ1-4; abundance: .; d_gene: TRBD1; v_gene: TRBV7-8; CDR3aa: CASSFWTGDEKLFF; CDR3nt: TGTGCCAGCAGCTTTTGGACAGGGGATGAAAAACTGTTTTTT
j_gene: TRBJ2-7; abundance: .; d_gene: .; v_gene: TRBV4-1; CDR3aa: CASSQDPRGGEQYF; CDR3nt: TGCGCCAGCAGCCAAGATCCAAGGGGAGGCGAGCAGTACTTC
j_gene: TRBJ2-7; abundance: .; d_gene: TRBD1; v_gene: TRBV29-1; CDR3aa: CSVEDRGTGEQYF; CDR3nt: TGCAGCGTTGAAGATCGGGGGACAGGCGAGCAGTACTTC
j_gene: TRBJ1-1; abundance: once; d_gene: TRBD1; v_gene: TRBV5-1; CDR3aa: CASSLEGATEAFF; CDR3nt: TGCGCCAGCAGCTTGGAGGGGGCCACTGAAGCTTTCTTT
j_gene: TRBJ2-2; abundance: .; d_gene: TRBD2; v_gene: TRBV4-2; CDR3aa: CASSQGSGRAGELFF; CDR3nt: TGTGCCAGCAGCCAGGGTAGCGGGAGGGCCGGGGAGCTGTTTTTT
j_gene: TRBJ2-7; abundance: .; d_gene: .; v_gene: TRBV27; CDR3aa: CASSPASGFRSYEQYF; CDR3nt: TGTGCCAGCAGTCCTGCGTCGGGTTTTAGGTCCTACGAGCAGTACTTC
j_gene: TRBJ2-3; abundance: .; d_gene: TRBD1; v_gene: TRBV7-8; CDR3aa: CASSLALMTGGSTDTQYF; CDR3nt: TGTGCCAGCAGCTTAGCCCTAATGACAGGGGGGAGCACAGATACGCAGTATTTT
j_gene: TRBJ2-5; abundance: .; d_gene: TRBD2; v_gene: TRBV5-1; CDR3aa: CATSSSGGDQETQYF; CDR3nt: TGCGCCACATCCTCTAGCGGGGGGGACCAAGAGACCCAGTACTTC
j_gene: TRBJ1-2; abundance: .; d_gene: TRBD1; v_gene: TRBV19; CDR3aa: CASSISRTGNYGYTF; CDR3nt: TGTGCCAGTAGTATATCGCGGACAGGGAACTATGGCTACACCTTC
j_gene: TRBJ1-6; abundance: few; d_gene: .; v_gene: TRBV28; CDR3aa: CASQQGVTPLHF; CDR3nt: TGTGCCAGCCAACAGGGCGTGACACCCCTCCACTTT
j_gene: TRBJ2-1; abundance: .; d_gene: TRBD1; v_gene: TRBV18; CDR3aa: CASSPDRVLDEQFF; CDR3nt: TGTGCCAGCTCACCGGACAGGGTTTTGGATGAGCAGTTCTTC
j_gene: TRBJ2-7; abundance: .; d_gene: .; v_gene: TRBV21-1; CDR3aa: CASSLTDRGSYEQYF; CDR3nt: TGTGCCAGCAGCCTTACTGACAGGGGATCCTACGAGCAGTACTTC
j_gene: TRBJ2-7; abundance: .; d_gene: .; v_gene: TRBV10-3; CDR3aa: CAISDRRLGDHSYEQYF; CDR3nt: TGTGCCATCAGTGACCGAAGACTAGGCGACCACTCCTACGAGCAGTACTTC
j_gene: TRBJ2-7; abundance: .; d_gene: TRBD2; v_gene: TRBV9; CDR3aa: CASSAGLAETYEQYF; CDR3nt: TGTGCCAGCAGCGCGGGACTAGCGGAAACCTACGAGCAGTACTTC
j_gene: TRBJ2-1; abundance: .; d_gene: TRBD1; v_gene: TRBV7-3; CDR3aa: CASSYPTGNYNEQFF; CDR3nt: TGTGCCAGCAGCTACCCGACAGGGAACTACAATGAGCAGTTCTTC
j_gene: TRBJ1-6; abundance: few; d_gene: TRBD1; v_gene: TRBV5-6; CDR3aa: CASSLPGQSNSPLHF; CDR3nt: TGTGCCAGCAGCCTCCCGGGACAGTCAAATTCACCCCTCCACTTT
j_gene: TRBJ2-1; abundance: .; d_gene: TRBD2; v_gene: TRBV28; CDR3aa: CASSYLAGGPNEQFF; CDR3nt: TGTGCCAGCAGCTATCTAGCGGGGGGGCCTAATGAGCAGTTCTTC
j_gene: TRBJ1-3; abundance: few; d_gene: TRBD1; v_gene: TRBV5-5; CDR3aa: CASSFKHGQGTGNTIYF; CDR3nt: TGTGCCAGCAGCTTCAAACACGGACAGGGGACTGGAAACACCATATATTTT
j_gene: TRBJ2-2; abundance: .; d_gene: TRBD1; v_gene: TRBV7-3; CDR3aa: CASSLTGGNTGELFF; CDR3nt: TGTGCCAGCAGTTTGACAGGGGGCAACACCGGGGAGCTGTTTTTT
j_gene: TRBJ2-3; abundance: .; d_gene: .; v_gene: TRBV4-2; CDR3aa: CASSQAGEGNREQYF; CDR3nt: TGTGCCAGCAGCCAAGCCGGGGAGGGGAACAGGGAGCAGTATTTT
j_gene: TRBJ2-2; abundance: .; d_gene: .; v_gene: TRBV2; CDR3aa: CASRGQGIDTGELFF; CDR3nt: TGTGCCAGCAGGGGTCAGGGAATTGACACCGGGGAGCTGTTTTTT
j_gene: TRBJ2-2; abundance: .; d_gene: TRBD1; v_gene: TRBV7-2; CDR3aa: CASSFDRGGTGELFF; CDR3nt: TGTGCCAGCAGCTTCGACAGGGGTGGAACCGGGGAGCTGTTTTTT
j_gene: TRBJ1-1; abundance: once; d_gene: .; v_gene: TRBV29-1; CDR3aa: CSVTGNTEAFF; CDR3nt: TGCAGCGTTACAGGGAACACTGAAGCTTTCTTT
j_gene: TRBJ2-7; abundance: .; d_gene: TRBD1; v_gene: TRBV5-5; CDR3aa: CASSLGTGRTYEQYF; CDR3nt: TGTGCCAGCAGCCTCGGGACAGGGAGGACCTACGAGCAGTACTTC
j_gene: TRBJ1-1; abundance: .; d_gene: .; v_gene: TRBV28; CDR3aa: CASHPLHRVTEAFF; CDR3nt: TGTGCCAGCCATCCCCTGCATAGAGTAACTGAAGCTTTCTTT
j_gene: TRBJ2-1; abundance: .; d_gene: .; v_gene: TRBV27; CDR3aa: CASAWGASGRYNEQFF; CDR3nt: TGTGCCAGCGCCTGGGGGGCTAGCGGTCGATACAATGAGCAGTTCTTC
j_gene: TRBJ2-3; abundance: few; d_gene: .; v_gene: TRBV6-4; CDR3aa: CASSDRGDTQYF; CDR3nt: TGTGCCAGCAGTGACCGGGGAGATACGCAGTATTTT
j_gene: TRBJ2-1; abundance: .; d_gene: .; v_gene: TRBV21-1; CDR3aa: CASSIGKRGDTNEQFF; CDR3nt: TGTGCCAGCAGCATTGGGAAGCGGGGCGACACCAATGAGCAGTTCTTC
j_gene: TRBJ1-2; abundance: .; d_gene: .; v_gene: TRBV11-1; CDR3aa: CASSLRGSLNYGCTF; CDR3nt: TGTGCCAGCAGCTTAAGAGGCAGCCTCAACTATGGCTGCACCTTC
j_gene: TRBJ1-1; abundance: few; d_gene: TRBD1; v_gene: TRBV11-1; CDR3aa: CASSPGQGSNTEAFF; CDR3nt: TGTGCCAGCAGCCCGGGACAGGGGTCGAACACTGAAGCTTTCTTT
j_gene: TRBJ2-2; abundance: .; d_gene: .; v_gene: TRBV30; CDR3aa: CAWSSDRFTGELFF; CDR3nt: TGTGCCTGGAGTTCTGACAGGTTCACCGGGGAGCTGTTTTTT
j_gene: TRBJ2-1; abundance: .; d_gene: TRBD2; v_gene: TRBV6-5; CDR3aa: CASRKPASGSAEQFF; CDR3nt: TGTGCCAGCAGAAAACCAGCTAGCGGGTCCGCAGAGCAGTTCTTC
j_gene: TRBJ1-3; abundance: .; d_gene: .; v_gene: TRBV5-6; CDR3aa: CASSPVERTVGNTIYF; CDR3nt: TGTGCCAGCAGCCCTGTGGAAAGGACAGTAGGAAACACCATATATTTT
j_gene: TRBJ1-3; abundance: few; d_gene: .; v_gene: TRBV7-3; CDR3aa: CASSNNGLSSGNTIYF; CDR3nt: TGTGCCAGCAGCAATAACGGTTTGAGCTCTGGAAACACCATATATTTT
j_gene: TRBJ1-1; abundance: .; d_gene: TRBD1; v_gene: TRBV7-2; CDR3aa: CASSYGQGQAFF; CDR3nt: TGTGCCAGCAGCTACGGACAGGGACAAGCTTTCTTT
j_gene: TRBJ1-6; abundance: .; d_gene: TRBD1; v_gene: TRBV28; CDR3aa: CASGDSYNSPLHF; CDR3nt: TGTGCCAGCGGGGACAGCTATAATTCACCCCTCCACTTT
j_gene: TRBJ1-4; abundance: .; d_gene: .; v_gene: TRBV7-9; CDR3aa: CASSLAGWDEKLFF; CDR3nt: TGTGCCAGCAGCTTGGCAGGGTGGGATGAAAAACTGTTTTTT
j_gene: TRBJ2-1; abundance: .; d_gene: .; v_gene: TRBV9; CDR3aa: CASSVELALNEQFF; CDR3nt: TGTGCCAGCAGCGTAGAACTAGCCTTGAATGAGCAGTTCTTC
j_gene: TRBJ2-1; abundance: .; d_gene: .; v_gene: TRBV28; CDR3aa: CASEATSYNEQFF; CDR3nt: TGTGCCAGCGAAGCGACCTCCTACAATGAGCAGTTCTTC
j_gene: TRBJ1-1; abundance: .; d_gene: TRBD1; v_gene: TRBV4-2; CDR3aa: CASSQKSFRGSTEAFF; CDR3nt: TGTGCCAGCAGCCAGAAATCCTTCAGGGGGTCCACTGAAGCTTTCTTT
j_gene: TRBJ1-2; abundance: .; d_gene: .; v_gene: TRBV28; CDR3aa: CASSFLTGGYTF; CDR3nt: TGTGCCAGCAGTTTCTTGACGGGTGGCTACACCTTC
j_gene: TRBJ1-3; abundance: .; d_gene: .; v_gene: TRBV4-3; CDR3aa: CASSQGGSSGNTIYF; CDR3nt: TGCGCCAGCAGCCAAGGGGGCAGCTCTGGAAACACCATATATTTT
j_gene: TRBJ2-7; abundance: .; d_gene: .; v_gene: TRBV6-6; CDR3aa: CASSAREYEQYF; CDR3nt: TGTGCCAGCAGTGCTAGGGAGTACGAGCAGTACTTC
j_gene: TRBJ2-7; abundance: .; d_gene: TRBD1; v_gene: TRBV7-2; CDR3aa: CASSFGTGRSYEQYF; CDR3nt: TGTGCCAGCAGCTTCGGGACAGGGCGTTCCTACGAGCAGTACTTC